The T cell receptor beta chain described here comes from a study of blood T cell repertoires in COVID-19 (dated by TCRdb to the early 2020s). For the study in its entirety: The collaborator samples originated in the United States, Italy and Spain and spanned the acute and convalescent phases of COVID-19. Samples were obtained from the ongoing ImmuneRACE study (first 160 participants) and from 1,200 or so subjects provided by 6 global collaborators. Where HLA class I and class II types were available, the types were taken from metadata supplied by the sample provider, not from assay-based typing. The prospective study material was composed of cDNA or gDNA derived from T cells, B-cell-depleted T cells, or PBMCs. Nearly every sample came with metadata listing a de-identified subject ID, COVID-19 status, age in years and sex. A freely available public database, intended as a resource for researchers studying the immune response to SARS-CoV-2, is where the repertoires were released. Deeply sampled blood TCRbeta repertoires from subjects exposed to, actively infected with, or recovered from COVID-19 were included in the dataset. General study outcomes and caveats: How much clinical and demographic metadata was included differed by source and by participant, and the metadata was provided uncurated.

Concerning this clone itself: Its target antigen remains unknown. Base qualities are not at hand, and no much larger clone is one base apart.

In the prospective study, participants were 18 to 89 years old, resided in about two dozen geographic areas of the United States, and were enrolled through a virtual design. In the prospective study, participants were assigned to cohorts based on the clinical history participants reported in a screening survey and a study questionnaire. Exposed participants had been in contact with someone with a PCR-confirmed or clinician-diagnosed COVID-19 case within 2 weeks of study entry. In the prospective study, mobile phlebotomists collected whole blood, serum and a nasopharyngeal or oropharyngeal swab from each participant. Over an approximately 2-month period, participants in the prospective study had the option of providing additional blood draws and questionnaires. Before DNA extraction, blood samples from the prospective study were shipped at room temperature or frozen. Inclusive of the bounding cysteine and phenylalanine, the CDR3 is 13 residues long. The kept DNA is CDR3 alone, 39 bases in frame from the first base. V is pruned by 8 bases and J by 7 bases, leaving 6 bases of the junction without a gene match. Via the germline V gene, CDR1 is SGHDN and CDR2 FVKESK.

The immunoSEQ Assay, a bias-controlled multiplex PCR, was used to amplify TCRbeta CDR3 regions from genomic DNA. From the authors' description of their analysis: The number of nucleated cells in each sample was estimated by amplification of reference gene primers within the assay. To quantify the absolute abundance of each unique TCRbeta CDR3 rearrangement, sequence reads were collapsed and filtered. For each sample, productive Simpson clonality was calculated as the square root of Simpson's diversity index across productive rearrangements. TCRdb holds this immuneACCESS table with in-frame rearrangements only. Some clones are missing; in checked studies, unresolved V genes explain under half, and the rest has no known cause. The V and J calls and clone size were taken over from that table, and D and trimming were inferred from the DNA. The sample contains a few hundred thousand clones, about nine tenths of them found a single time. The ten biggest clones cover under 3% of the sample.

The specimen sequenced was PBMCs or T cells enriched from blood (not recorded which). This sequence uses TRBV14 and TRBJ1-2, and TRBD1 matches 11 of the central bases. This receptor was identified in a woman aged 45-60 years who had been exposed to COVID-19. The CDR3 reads CASRGQGAGGYTF. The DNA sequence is TGTGCCAGCCGAGGACAGGGGGCCGGTGGCTACACCTTC. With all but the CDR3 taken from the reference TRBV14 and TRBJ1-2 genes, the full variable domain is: EAGVTQFPSHSVIEKGQTVTLRCDPISGHDNLYWYRRVMGKEIKFLLHFVKESKQDESGMPNNRFLAERTGGTYSTLKVQPAELEDSGVYFCASRGQGAGGYTFGSGTRLTVV.